The TCR beta chain described here comes from a study of cytomegalovirus exposure and HLA in healthy donors. On this clone itself: Its specificity is not known.

Germline loops: CDR1 SNHLY, CDR2 FYNNEI. The CDR3 length is 17 residues. V was pared by 7 bases and J by 4 bases, with 26 bases between. Findings and limits, study-wide: Over 150 TCR beta chains were listed as cytomegalovirus-associated. A later analysis linked some 17,000 TCR beta sequences to HLA alleles at 0.05 false discovery rate. For most TCR sequences rarity was the rule, although some public TCRs occurred in many donors.

The PCR had 60 Vbeta and 13 Jbeta primers. Data came from immunoSEQ multiplex PCR; TCRdb stores just in-frame clones and leaves some out. In all, the sample yields under 150,000 clones. The rearrangement joins TRBV2 to TRBJ2-7; D might be TRBD2 (5 bases). The source is a woman aged 60-75 years in good health and CMV-seronegative. Material for sequencing was PBMCs. CDR3 bases: TGTGCCAGCACTTACTCGGCGGCGGCGCAGCCGGGATACGAGCAGTACTTC. Protein: CASTYSAAAQPGYEQYF.